This T cell receptor (beta chain) derives from a study of blood T cell repertoires in COVID-19. As for the study in general: COVID-19 samples collected from the United States, Italy and Spain covered acute and convalescent phases. Sample material is recorded as cDNA or gDNA derived from T cells, B-cell-depleted T cells, or PBMCs.

Per the germline V gene, CDR1 is SGHVS and CDR2 is FNYEAQ. V shed 2 bases and J shed 2 bases, with 19 bases lying between them. The CDR3 extends over 17 amino acids. Under the authors' procedure: Estimates of nucleated cell counts were drawn from the amplification of reference gene primers. Repertoires were generated with immunoSEQ multiplex PCR, while TCRdb's copy carries only in-frame clones and drops some. The D gene and trimming were derived from the DNA, and the V and J assignments and clone size from that table. The sample yields approximately 130,000 clones, about 76% seen once. The chain carries TRBV7-6 and TRBJ2-7, with a tentative D call TRBD2 (5 bases). The sequenced sample was peripheral blood. The sequence was obtained from a man older than 75 with acute or convalescent COVID-19. Here the CDR3 DNA reads TGTGCCAGCAGCTTATCAGCGGACCCGATGACCCCCTACGAGCAGTACTTC. This codes for CASSLSADPMTPYEQYF.